This T cell receptor (beta chain) derives from a study of blood T cell repertoires in COVID-19. Looking at the study overall: Some COVID-19 samples were acute and others convalescent; all came from the United States, Italy and Spain.

Participants were aged roughly 18 to 90 years, lived in over 20 US areas, and enrolled virtually. Cohort allocation depended upon clinical history that participants reported. Each recovered donor of Cohort 3 presented with two negative PCRs, clearance, or symptom resolution. J lost 2 bases, V lost 5 bases, and 5 bases had no gene match. Per the germline V gene, CDR1 is MDHEN and CDR2 is SYDVKM. The CDR3 spans 14 residues. Assay: immunoSEQ multiplex PCR; the TCRdb copy retains only in-frame clones and omits some. The repertoire holds over 250,000 clones, with over 80% as singletons. This sequence joins TRBV28 and TRBJ2-7; 8 nucleotides match TRBD2. Material for sequencing was PBMCs or T cells enriched from blood (not recorded which). The receptor was isolated from a woman aged 18 to 35 who had recovered from COVID-19. CDR3 residues: CASSMGSGTYEQYF. The CDR3 DNA reads as TGTGCCAGCAGTATGGGTAGCGGGACCTACGAGCAGTACTTC.